This T cell receptor beta chain comes out of a study of regulatory T cells in long-lasting Graves disease. Study results and limitations: TCR diversity in persistent Graves' patients was below that of newly diagnosed ones. Sharing of public clonotypes was greater in persistent patients (more than 2,500) than in new patients (almost 1,000).

TCR beta libraries were built with iRepertoire HTBI primers and Arm-PCR of CDR3 regions. In TCRdb, the multiplex PCR reads were re-called with MiXCR into one record per CDR3 protein. The repertoire includes 450,000 to 650,000 distinct CDR3 sequences, about 16% of them detected once, and just under 25% sits in the top ten. V shed 5 bases, J shed 4 bases, and the junction held 6 bases outside the gene matches. The CDR3 is 15 residues long. The germline V gene has CDR1 MDHEN and CDR2 SYDVKM. This clonotype was counted many times. Antigen unknown. Time point denoted: newly diagnosed GD, antithyroid drugs for less than 3 months. The TCR library was made from RNA that had been extracted from PBMCs in TRIzol. These data were likewise used in another study, on T cells in Graves' hyperthyroidism and ophthalmopathy. As that study records: During a first-round RT-PCR of the TCR CDR3, the HTBI primer set was used. Blood also contained most expanded thyroid clonotypes above 0.001.

V gene TRBV28 combines with J gene TRBJ1-4; TRBD1 matches at 8 bases. This clonotype originated in a woman aged 40 to 65 with Graves disease. The specimen comprised peripheral blood mononuclear cells (PBMCs), sampled at new diagnosis, from a patient treated with antithyroid drugs. The DNA for the CDR3 is TGTGCCAGCAGTGTAGGACAGGGCTTTAATGAAAAACTGTTTTTT. It yields the protein CASSVGQGFNEKLFF.